This paragraph reports one TCR beta chain. The antigen is not known. The data derive from a study of vaccination effects on CD4 cells after COVID-19. V lost 3 bases and J lost 3, with 12 bases in between. Germline-derived CDR1 and CDR2 are SGHRS and YFSETQ. The CDR3 is 14 amino acids. The data were produced by immunoSEQ multiplex PCR, yet TCRdb's version contains in-frame clones alone and is incomplete. The sample shows 25,000 to 30,000 clones, roughly 71% of them seen only once. Expansion of antigen-specific CD4+ T cells with viral peptide pools was carried out by the ViraFEST assay before sequencing. Cells that had been cultured for 10 days were the source of isolated CD4+ T cells. Subjects were given two BNT162b2 or mRNA-1273 vaccine doses. Prior SARS-CoV-2 infection was absent in the vaccine recipients, as shown by negative nucleocapsid antibodies.

This specimen consisted of CD4+ T cells from PBMCs cultured with HCoV-NL63 spike peptides, obtained after COVID-19 vaccination. V and J are TRBV5-1 and TRBJ1-1; D is possibly TRBD1 (5 bases). The receptor was derived from a human donor who received a COVID-19 vaccine. CDR3 loop: CASSYEGRDTEAFF. CDR3 coding DNA: TGCGCCAGCAGCTACGAGGGACGGGACACTGAAGCTTTCTTT.